A selection of T cell receptor beta chains follows, all from one sample in a study of molecular identifiers for immune sequencing clone quantification. TCRdb re-called the PCR reads through MiXCR, storing one row per CDR3 protein. The sample records about 320,000 distinct CDR3 sequences, roughly 23% being singletons. Sequenced sample: naive CD8+ T cells from blood, with Jurkat cell RNA spiked in. The origin of the receptors is a human donor in good health. Some libraries in this study had Jurkat cell RNA spiked in. Each CDR3 is given with its conserved first and last residue. D genes are given only for firm matches. The size entry is marked missing in some rows and otherwise reads once, few, many or a size class.

V: TRBV10-3
J: TRBJ2-7
D: -
size: many
DNA: TGTGCCATCAGTGGTAGGCCGGGGGCATTCTACGAGCAGTACTTC
CDR3: CAISGRPGAFYEQYF

V: TRBV6-5
J: TRBJ2-5
D: TRBD2
size: few
DNA: TGTGCCAGCAGTTCGCCACGACTAGCGGGGTTAGAGACCCAGTACTTC
CDR3: CASSSPRLAGLETQYF

V: TRBV4-1
J: TRBJ2-3
D: -
size: few
DNA: TGCGCCAGCAGCCAAGATCCCTCCTACACAGATACGCAGTATTTT
CDR3: CASSQDPSYTDTQYF

V: TRBV4-1
J: TRBJ2-7
D: -
size: many
DNA: TGCGCCAGCAGCCAGGAGAGCTCCTACGAGCAGTACTTC
CDR3: CASSQESSYEQYF

V: TRBV11-2
J: TRBJ2-7
D: TRBD1
size: few
DNA: TGTGCCAGCAGCTTTCAGGACAGGCCCTACGAGCAGTACTTC
CDR3: CASSFQDRPYEQYF

V: TRBV12-3/TRBV12-4
J: TRBJ2-3
D: -
size: many
DNA: TGTGCCAGCATTAGCCCCACAGATACGCAGTATTTT
CDR3: CASISPTDTQYF

V: TRBV9
J: TRBJ2-3
D: -
size: many
DNA: TGTGCCAGCAGCGGGGGGGGCACAGATACGCAGTATTTT
CDR3: CASSGGGTDTQYF

V: TRBV19
J: TRBJ2-3
D: -
size: -
DNA: TGTGCCAGTAGGTTACGACAGCTGGATACGCAGTATTTT
CDR3: CASRLRQLDTQYF

V: TRBV11-2
J: TRBJ1-3
D: -
size: -
DNA: TGTGCCAGCAGCTTGGTAACCTCTGGAAACACCATATATTTT
CDR3: CASSLVTSGNTIYF

V: TRBV29-1
J: TRBJ2-7
D: -
size: many
DNA: TGCAGCGTGGAAACAGGGAATAACTACGAGCAGTACTTC
CDR3: CSVETGNNYEQYF

V: TRBV6-1
J: TRBJ1-6
D: TRBD1
size: many
DNA: TGTGCCAGCAGTGATGACAGGGGAGGAAATTCACCCCTCCACTTT
CDR3: CASSDDRGGNSPLHF

V: TRBV20-1
J: TRBJ2-7
D: -
size: few
DNA: TGCAGTGCCAGTCACTCCTACGAGCAGTACTTC
CDR3: CSASHSYEQYF

V: TRBV7-9
J: TRBJ2-1
D: -
size: many
DNA: TGTGCCACCGGGGGCCACACCATCCACCAGGATGAGCAGTTCTTC
CDR3: CATGGHTIHQDEQFF

V: TRBV3-1
J: TRBJ2-7
D: -
size: -
DNA: TGTGCCAGCAGCCTCCAGGTCGGAGAGCAGTACTTC
CDR3: CASSLQVGEQYF

V: TRBV29-1
J: TRBJ2-5
D: -
size: -
DNA: TGCAGCGTTGAAGATGTAACAGGGATTTTACAAGAGACCCAGTACTTC
CDR3: CSVEDVTGILQETQYF

V: TRBV19
J: TRBJ2-3
D: -
size: few
DNA: TGTGCCAGTAGTACCGGGGATACGCAGTATTTT
CDR3: CASSTGDTQYF

V: TRBV12-3/TRBV12-4
J: TRBJ1-5
D: -
size: -
DNA: TGTGCCAGCATTAATGGGGGGAATCAGCCCCAGCATTTT
CDR3: CASINGGNQPQHF

V: TRBV7-2
J: TRBJ1-4
D: -
size: many
DNA: TGTGCCAGCAGCTTAGAGTTGGCATCAACTAATGAAAAACTGTTTTTT
CDR3: CASSLELASTNEKLFF

V: TRBV6-5
J: TRBJ2-7
D: -
size: many
DNA: TGTGCCAGCAGTTACTCGCGAGGAGACTACGAGCAGTACTTC
CDR3: CASSYSRGDYEQYF

V: TRBV7-6
J: TRBJ1-4
D: TRBD1
size: many
DNA: TGTGCCAGCAGCTTAACGGCAGGGGGTGGAAAACTGTTTTTT
CDR3: CASSLTAGGGKLFF

V: TRBV12-3/TRBV12-4
J: TRBJ1-1
D: -
size: many
DNA: TGTGCCAGCAGTCCCTCGGCAGAGCGGATAAACACTGAAGCTTTCTTT
CDR3: CASSPSAERINTEAFF

V: TRBV27
J: TRBJ1-5
D: -
size: many
DNA: TGTGCCAGCAGTTCATACAGCAGCAATCAGCCCCAGCATTTT
CDR3: CASSSYSSNQPQHF

V: TRBV7-9
J: TRBJ1-1
D: TRBD1
size: many
DNA: TGTGCCAGCAGTCCCGACAGGGGTATGAACACTGAAGCTTTCTTT
CDR3: CASSPDRGMNTEAFF

V: TRBV20-1
J: TRBJ2-2
D: -
size: -
DNA: TGCAGTGCTAGAGTAGGGGAAAAGCAGTACACCGGGGAGCTGTTTTTT
CDR3: CSARVGEKQYTGELFF

V: TRBV4-3
J: TRBJ2-7
D: -
size: few
DNA: TGCGCCAGCAGCCAAGCTCTAGCGATCTCCTACGAGCAGTACTTC
CDR3: CASSQALAISYEQYF

V: TRBV7-9
J: TRBJ2-7
D: TRBD1
size: -
DNA: TGTGCCAGCAGAAAAACCGGACAGGGGTATTACGAGCAGTACTTC
CDR3: CASRKTGQGYYEQYF

V: TRBV13
J: TRBJ2-3
D: -
size: many
DNA: TGTGCCAGCAGCCTAAGTCCCGGGGCTCAGCAAGATACGCAGTATTTT
CDR3: CASSLSPGAQQDTQYF

V: TRBV30
J: TRBJ1-2
D: -
size: many
DNA: TGTGCCTGGAGTGTTACCGGAATGGGCTATGGCTACACCTTC
CDR3: CAWSVTGMGYGYTF

V: TRBV4-2
J: TRBJ2-3
D: -
size: many
DNA: TGTGCCAGCAGCCAAGCCCGGGACTCAACGCAGTATTTT
CDR3: CASSQARDSTQYF

V: TRBV10-3
J: TRBJ1-1
D: TRBD1
size: many
DNA: TGTGCCGTATCCTCCGGACAGGGGGCTTTCACTGAAGCTTTCTTT
CDR3: CAVSSGQGAFTEAFF

V: TRBV7-9
J: TRBJ1-4
D: -
size: many
DNA: TGTGCCAGCACCACTCCGGGGGCGAGAGGAGAAAAACTGTTTTTT
CDR3: CASTTPGARGEKLFF

V: TRBV28
J: TRBJ1-3
D: TRBD1
size: few
DNA: TGTGCCATTAACAGGGGGATGACTGGAAACACCATATATTTT
CDR3: CAINRGMTGNTIYF

V: TRBV2
J: TRBJ1-1
D: -
size: many
DNA: TGTGCCAGCAGTGTTCAGGGTCGGGCTGAAGCTTTCTTT
CDR3: CASSVQGRAEAFF

V: TRBV12-3/TRBV12-4
J: TRBJ1-1
D: -
size: many
DNA: TGTGCCAGCAGTTTCCAGGGGACTGAAGCTTTCTTT
CDR3: CASSFQGTEAFF

V: TRBV27
J: TRBJ2-4
D: -
size: many
DNA: TGTGCCAGCAGTTTAGTTGGAGGTCCTGGGGCCAACATTCAGTACTTC
CDR3: CASSLVGGPGANIQYF

V: TRBV6-5
J: TRBJ2-5
D: -
size: -
DNA: TGTGCCAGCAGTTTTGGGCTCGGACCGATGCAAGAGACCCAGTACTTC
CDR3: CASSFGLGPMQETQYF

V: TRBV27
J: TRBJ1-5
D: -
size: many
DNA: TGTGCCAGCAGTTTAATAAGAGATCAGCCCCAGCATTTT
CDR3: CASSLIRDQPQHF

V: TRBV4-2
J: TRBJ2-1
D: TRBD2
size: -
DNA: TGTGCCAGCAGCCAACTAGCGGGAGTGGGCAATGAGCAGTTCTTC
CDR3: CASSQLAGVGNEQFF

V: TRBV13
J: TRBJ2-3
D: TRBD2
size: many
DNA: TGTGCCAGCAGCGCAGGGACTAGCAGAAACACAGATACGCAGTATTTT
CDR3: CASSAGTSRNTDTQYF

V: TRBV29-1
J: TRBJ2-3
D: -
size: many
DNA: TGCAGCGGTGATGGGCCAGATACGCAGTATTTT
CDR3: CSGDGPDTQYF

V: TRBV20-1
J: TRBJ2-7
D: -
size: many
DNA: TGCAGTGCTAGACAGGGACTGCACTACGAGCAGTACTTC
CDR3: CSARQGLHYEQYF

V: TRBV30
J: TRBJ2-7
D: -
size: many
DNA: TGTGCCTGGAGTGTATTCAGCTACGAGCAGTACTTC
CDR3: CAWSVFSYEQYF

V: TRBV4-3
J: TRBJ2-1
D: TRBD1
size: -
DNA: TGCGCCAGCAGCCGAGGGTGGAACAGGGGCGGGAATGAGCAGTTCTTC
CDR3: CASSRGWNRGGNEQFF

V: TRBV13
J: TRBJ2-3
D: -
size: many
DNA: TGTGCCAGCAGCTTAGGGCAGAGAAACACAGATACGCAGTATTTT
CDR3: CASSLGQRNTDTQYF

V: TRBV7-6
J: TRBJ2-3
D: TRBD2
size: many
DNA: TGTGCCAGCAGCTTAGGTTCAGCGGGAGGTCAGACAGATACGCAGTATTTT
CDR3: CASSLGSAGGQTDTQYF

V: TRBV15
J: TRBJ2-5
D: -
size: -
DNA: TGTGCCACCAGCAGAGTCAGGGATTCCGGCACGGAGACCCAGTACTTC
CDR3: CATSRVRDSGTETQYF

V: TRBV10-3
J: TRBJ2-3
D: TRBD2
size: -
DNA: TGTGCCATCAGGGACAGTAGCGGGAGAGCCACAGATACGCAGTATTTT
CDR3: CAIRDSSGRATDTQYF

V: TRBV7-9
J: TRBJ2-7
D: TRBD1
size: many
DNA: TGTGCCAGCAGCTCACCTCCGGGACAGGGGTACGACGAGCAGTACTTC
CDR3: CASSSPPGQGYDEQYF

V: TRBV25-1
J: TRBJ2-1
D: -
size: few
DNA: TGTGCCAGCAGTGAACGGAGGGCTGTCAATGAGCAGTTCTTC
CDR3: CASSERRAVNEQFF

V: TRBV5-8
J: TRBJ2-1
D: -
size: many
DNA: TGTGCCAGCAGCCCATCGCTCGAGCGCATTTTC
CDR3: CASSPSLERIF

V: TRBV7-9
J: TRBJ2-3
D: TRBD2
size: many
DNA: TGTGCCAGCAGCCCGAATTTAGCGGGGAGCACAGATACGCAGTATTTT
CDR3: CASSPNLAGSTDTQYF

V: TRBV12-3/TRBV12-4
J: TRBJ2-3
D: -
size: -
DNA: TGTGCCAGCAGTTTCCCCGTATCCGTGTCCTCGAACACAGATACGCAGTATTTT
CDR3: CASSFPVSVSSNTDTQYF

V: TRBV7-8
J: TRBJ1-3
D: -
size: many
DNA: TGTGCCAGCAGCTTAGAGGTTATTGGCAGCTCTGGAAACACCATATATTTT
CDR3: CASSLEVIGSSGNTIYF

V: TRBV6-2/TRBV6-3
J: TRBJ1-5
D: TRBD1
size: few
DNA: TGTGCCAGCAGTTACTCTCGAACCCTTGACAGGGTTAATCAGCCCCAGCATTTT
CDR3: CASSYSRTLDRVNQPQHF

V: TRBV16
J: TRBJ2-7
D: TRBD2
size: many
DNA: TGTGCCAGCAGCCAAGTGATTAGCGGGAGCTACGAGCAGTACTTC
CDR3: CASSQVISGSYEQYF

V: TRBV7-9
J: TRBJ2-2
D: TRBD2
size: many
DNA: TGTGCCAGCGCTACGGGACTAGCGGGAGCTACCGGGGAGCTGTTTTTT
CDR3: CASATGLAGATGELFF

V: TRBV6-2/TRBV6-3
J: TRBJ2-3
D: -
size: many
DNA: TGTGCCAGCAGTCAACCTAGGGCCGCAGATACGCAGTATTTT
CDR3: CASSQPRAADTQYF

V: TRBV12-5
J: TRBJ2-7
D: TRBD1
size: -
DNA: TGTGCTAGTGGTCCAGGGGGCTCCTACGAGCAGTACTTC
CDR3: CASGPGGSYEQYF

V: TRBV29-1
J: TRBJ2-7
D: TRBD2
size: -
DNA: TGCAGCGTCGACAGCGGGAGGGGGGGCGAGCAGTACTTC
CDR3: CSVDSGRGGEQYF

V: TRBV5-6
J: TRBJ2-7
D: TRBD2
size: few
DNA: TGTGCCAGCAGCCCAGGGACTAGCGGGGGCCACGGGCAGTACTTC
CDR3: CASSPGTSGGHGQYF